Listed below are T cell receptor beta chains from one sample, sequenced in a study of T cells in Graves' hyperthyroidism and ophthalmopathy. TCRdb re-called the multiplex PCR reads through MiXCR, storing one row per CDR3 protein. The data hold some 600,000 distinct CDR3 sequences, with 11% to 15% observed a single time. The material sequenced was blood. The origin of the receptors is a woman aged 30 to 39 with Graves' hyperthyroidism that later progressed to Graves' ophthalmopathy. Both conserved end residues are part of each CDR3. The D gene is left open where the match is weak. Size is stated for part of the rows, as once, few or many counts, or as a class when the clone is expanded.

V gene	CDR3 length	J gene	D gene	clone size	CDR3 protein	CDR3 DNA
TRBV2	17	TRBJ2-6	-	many	CASDFSVQIQKANVLTF	TGTGCCAGCGACTTTTCCGTGCAGATCCAGAAGGCCAACGTCCTGACTTTC
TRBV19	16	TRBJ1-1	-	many	CASSIVAAQGWPEAFF	TGTGCCAGTAGTATAGTTGCGGCACAGGGTTGGCCTGAAGCTTTCTTT
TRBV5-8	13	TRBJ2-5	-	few	CASSLARQETQYF	TGTGCCAGCAGCTTGGCTAGACAAGAGACCCAGTACTTC
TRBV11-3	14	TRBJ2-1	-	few	CASSIPPLLGEQFF	TGTGCCAGCAGCATACCCCCACTTCTGGGGGAGCAGTTCTTC
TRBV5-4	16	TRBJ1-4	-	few	CASSSLPGSTNEKLFF	TGTGCCAGCAGCTCCCTACCCGGATCCACTAATGAAAAACTGTTTTTT
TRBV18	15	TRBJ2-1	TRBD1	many	CASSPMLGQGDEQFF	TGTGCCAGCTCACCAATGTTGGGACAGGGCGATGAGCAGTTCTTC
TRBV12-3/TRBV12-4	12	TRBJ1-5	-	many	CASSFSDQPQHF	TGTGCCAGCAGTTTTTCCGATCAGCCCCAGCATTTT
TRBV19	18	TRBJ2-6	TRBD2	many	CASSILTSVLSGANVLTF	TGTGCCAGTAGTATTCTCACTAGCGTTCTGTCTGGGGCCAACGTCCTGACTTTC
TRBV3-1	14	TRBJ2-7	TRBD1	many	CASTGTTGTYEQYF	TGTGCCAGCACCGGGACGACAGGGACCTACGAGCAGTACTTC
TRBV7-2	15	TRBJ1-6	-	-	CASSFLQGSNSPLHF	TGTGCCAGCAGCTTCCTACAGGGATCCAATTCACCCCTCCACTTT
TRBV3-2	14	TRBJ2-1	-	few	CASSRDPGPVEQFF	TGTGCCAGCAGCCGAGATCCTGGCCCCGTCGAGCAGTTCTTC
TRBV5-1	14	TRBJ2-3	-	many	CASVSGRETDTQYF	TGCGCCAGCGTGTCGGGGCGCGAGACAGATACGCAGTATTTT
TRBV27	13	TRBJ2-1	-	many	CASSLSGQLGQFF	TGTGCCAGCAGTTTATCCGGGCAGTTAGGGCAGTTCTTC
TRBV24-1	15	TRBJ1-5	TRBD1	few	CATSDFGQGDQPQHF	TGTGCCACCAGTGATTTCGGGCAGGGGGATCAGCCCCAGCATTTT
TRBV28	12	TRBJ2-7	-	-	CASSTGPGEQYF	TGTGCCAGCAGTACGGGACCGGGCGAGCAGTACTTC
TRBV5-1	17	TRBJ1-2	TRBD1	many	CASSGPGQGVTNYGYTF	TGCGCCAGCAGCGGCCCTGGGCAGGGGGTGACTAACTATGGCTACACCTTC
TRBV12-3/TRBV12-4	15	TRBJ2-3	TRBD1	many	CASSDGQGRADTQYF	TGTGCCAGCAGCGACGGACAGGGACGGGCAGATACGCAGTATTTT
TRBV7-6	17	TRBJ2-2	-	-	CASSPRTGTRTTGELFF	TGTGCCAGCAGCCCACGCACCGGGACAAGGACCACCGGGGAGCTGTTTTTT
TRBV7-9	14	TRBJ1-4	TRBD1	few	CASSPGQAGEKLFF	TGTGCCAGCAGCCCGGGACAGGCGGGTGAAAAACTGTTTTTT
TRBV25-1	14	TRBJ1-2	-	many	CASSEYEQGRGYTF	TGTGCCAGCAGTGAATATGAACAGGGTCGTGGCTACACCTTC
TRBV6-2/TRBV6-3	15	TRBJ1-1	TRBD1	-	CASSYGTGDTTEAFF	TGTGCCAGCAGTTACGGGACAGGGGATACTACCGAAGCTTTCTTT
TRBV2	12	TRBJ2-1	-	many	CASSEQWDEQFF	TGTGCCAGCAGTGAACAATGGGATGAGCAGTTCTTC
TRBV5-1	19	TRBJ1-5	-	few	CASSFNHRDTGMSNQPQHF	TGCGCCAGCAGCTTTAACCACCGGGACACCGGGATGAGCAATCAGCCCCAGCATTTT
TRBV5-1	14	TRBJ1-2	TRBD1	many	CASSSPGQGHGYTF	TGCGCCAGCAGCTCTCCGGGACAGGGGCATGGCTACACCTTC
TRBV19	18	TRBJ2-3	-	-	CASSICLREGFFTDTQYF	TGTGCCAGTAGTATATGTTTGAGAGAGGGGTTCTTCACAGATACGCAGTATTTT
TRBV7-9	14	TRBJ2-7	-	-	CASSFQSQGYEQYF	TGTGCCAGCAGCTTTCAATCTCAGGGATACGAGCAGTACTTC